This TCR beta chain was identified in a study of blood T cell repertoires in COVID-19. Study at large: Both acute and convalescent COVID-19 samples were obtained from the United States, Italy and Spain. Sources were T cells, B-cell-depleted T cells, or PBMCs; the material itself was cDNA or gDNA.

The CDR3 is 13 residues long. The germline V and J ends were trimmed by 6 bases and 3 bases, with 11 bases remaining between them. Germline values: CDR1 MNHEY, CDR2 SVGAGI. Under the authors' procedure: Amplification from reference gene primers served as the basis for estimated nucleated cell counts. Assay: immunoSEQ multiplex PCR; the TCRdb copy retains only in-frame clones and omits some. Clone size and the V and J calls come from that table; the DNA yielded D and trimming. The sample holds some 190,000 clones; about 88% are singletons and the top ten take around 5.2%. This sequence was found in a woman aged 80 or over with acute or convalescent COVID-19. The V call is TRBV6-5, the J call TRBJ1-2; perhaps TRBD1 as D (6 bases). Sequenced sample: peripheral blood. CDR3 residues: CASRGDTYYGYTF. Here the CDR3 DNA reads TGTGCCAGCAGGGGGGACACGTACTATGGCTACACCTTC.